The 30 T cell receptor beta chains below come from one sample, sequenced in a study of CD8 T cells in ankylosing spondylitis. TCRdb re-analysed the 5' RACE reads in MiXCR, keeping a single row per CDR3 protein. The sample yields approximately 290,000 distinct CDR3 sequences, around 20% seen once. Input material: blood, either unsorted or a sorted T cell fraction (not recorded which). The receptors come from a female donor with ankylosing spondylitis or in good health (not recorded which).

This rearrangement joins TRBV27 to TRBJ2-5; D is perhaps TRBD1 (6 bases). The CDR3 sequence is 17 residues long. The V end lost 3 bases, the J end lost 2 bases, and 19 bases lay between the germline ends. Germline lookup yields CDR1 MNHEY and CDR2 SMNVEV (reference sequence). The CDR3 spells CASSFSRAPQGQETQYF. The DNA for the CDR3 is TGTGCCAGCAGTTTCAGCAGGGCCCCACAGGGTCAAGAGACCCAGTACTTC.

This chain connects TRBV10-3 to TRBJ1-5; no firm D call. Germline-derived CDR1 and CDR2 are ENHRY and SYGVKD. The CDR3 spans 15 residues. Trimming took off 2 bases at V and 9 bases at J, with 17 bases between the two ends. The CDR3 DNA is TGTGCCATCAGTGAGGTAGCTCCCCCCGACGGGCCCCAGCATTTT. Translating it yields CAISEVAPPDGPQHF.

This clonotype was counted between two and nine times. The genes are TRBV6-2 or TRBV6-3 and TRBJ2-1; D tentatively reads TRBD1 or TRBD2 (5 bases each). Germline V gives CDR1 MNHEY, CDR2 SVGEGT. V was clipped by 2 bases and J by 8 bases, with 10 bases between them. This CDR3 region has 13 residues. The CDR3 DNA follows: TGTGCCAGCAGTTACGGCAGGGAGTATGAGCAGTTCTTC. This translates into CASSYGREYEQFF.

This clonotype was counted between two and nine times. The genes are TRBV7-2 and TRBJ2-3, with TRBD2 matching 14 bases. Germline CDR1 SGHTA, CDR2 FQGNSA. V gave up 5 bases and J gave up 8 bases; unmatched junction bases: 12. The CDR3 contains 17 residues. The chain's CDR3 is CASSPGTSGRLFATQYF. As DNA, the CDR3 is TGTGCCAGCAGCCCCGGGACTAGCGGGAGACTCTTTGCTACGCAGTATTTT. Using reference TRBV7-2 and TRBJ2-3 for the parts outside the CDR3, the full variable domain is GAGVSQSPSNKVTEKGKDVELRCDPISGHTALYWYRQSLGQGLEFLIYFQGNSAPDKSGLPSDRFSAERTGGSVSTLTIQRTQQEDSAVYLCASSPGTSGRLFATQYFGPGTRLTVL.

V is TRBV5-6 and J is TRBJ2-7; 9 nucleotides align to TRBD2. This CDR3 has 15 amino acids. V was clipped by 1 base and J by 5 bases; unmatched bases: 7. CDR1 and CDR2 (germline): SGHDT, YYEEEE. As DNA, the CDR3 is TGTGCCAGCAGCTTGCGCAGCGGGAGGAATAACGAGCAGTACTTC. This codes for CASSLRSGRNNEQYF.

This clonotype has a handful of counts. The CDR3 DNA reads as TGCAGTGCTAGAAGGATTAATGGGTTGGGTGGAAACACCATATATTTT. Protein sequence: CSARRINGLGGNTIYF. J is TRBJ1-3 and V is TRBV20-1, with unresolved D. V lost 2 bases and J 3 bases, leaving 17 bases between the germline ends. The germline gives CDR1 DFQATT, CDR2 SNEGSKA (reference sequence). The CDR3 totals 16 residues.

The chain combines TRBV20-1 with TRBJ1-2; D is uncertain. Trimming removed 7 bases at V and 5 bases at J, with 11 bases between. This CDR3 region has 11 residues. The germline V gene has CDR1 DFQATT and CDR2 SNEGSKA (reference sequence). The DNA of the CDR3 is TGCAGTGGGGCGAGTGTTTATGGCTACACCTTC. Protein: CSGASVYGYTF.

At least ten counts were recorded for this clonotype. The rearrangement uses TRBV10-3 and TRBJ1-1, with no clear D. Trimming removed 0 bases from V and 1 base from J, with 6 bases in between. The germline CDR1 and CDR2 sequences are ENHRY and SYGVKD. The CDR3 has 14 amino acids. This chain's CDR3 is CAISESRGNTEAFF. As DNA, the CDR3 is TGTGCCATCAGTGAGTCTCGCGGGAACACTGAAGCTTTCTTT.

The chain joins TRBV28 to TRBJ2-7; D gene ambiguous. The CDR3 totals 15 residues. Germline CDR1 MDHEN, CDR2 SYDVKM. V was shortened by 0 bases and J by 4 bases, with 13 bases between the two germline ends. DNA for the CDR3: TGTGCCAGCAGTTTATGGGGCAGACCCGCTTACGAGCAGTACTTC. Translation: CASSLWGRPAYEQYF.

This chain connects TRBV19 to TRBJ2-1; 9 bases agree with TRBD2. This CDR3 comprises 15 residues. Germline V CDR1 and CDR2: LNHDA, SQIVND (reference sequence). Unmatched junction bases numbered 7, after V lost 6 bases and J lost 4 bases. The CDR3 sequence: CASRSIAGEYNEQFF. CDR3 DNA sequence: TGTGCCAGTAGATCGATAGCGGGAGAGTACAATGAGCAGTTCTTC. Combining the CDR3 with reference TRBV19 and TRBJ2-1 gives the whole variable domain DGGITQSPKYLFRKEGQNVTLSCEQNLNHDAMYWYRQDPGQGLRLIYYSQIVNDFQKGDIAEGYSVSREKKESFPLTVTSAQKNPTAFYLCASRSIAGEYNEQFFGPGTRLTVL.

Only a few counts were recorded for this clonotype. V is TRBV12-3 or TRBV12-4 and J is TRBJ1-1; 9 bases map to TRBD1. V was pared by 5 bases and J by 11 bases, with 9 bases of the junction left unmatched. The CDR3 loop spans 13 amino acids. CDR3 in DNA: TGTGCCAGCAGTCCCGACAGGGGGAACGAGGCTTTCTTT. This encodes CASSPDRGNEAFF.

The chain combines TRBV12-5 with TRBJ1-5; weak D call: TRBD1 (5 bases). CDR1 and CDR2 (germline): LGHNT, FRNRAP. The V end lost 7 bases, the J end lost 0 bases, and 13 bases lay between the germline ends. CDR3 length: 15 amino acids. CDR3 in DNA: TGTGCTAGTGTAGCGGGACGGCTTAGCAATCAGCCCCAGCATTTT. This translates into CASVAGRLSNQPQHF.

This chain links TRBV7-8 with TRBJ2-1; weak D call: TRBD2 (6 bases). Trimming shortened V by 1 base and J by 5 bases, and 12 bases separated the two germline ends. This CDR3 is 15 amino acids long. Germline CDR1 and CDR2: SGHVS and FQNEAQ. CDR3 region: CASSLELALNNEQFF. The CDR3 nucleotides read TGTGCCAGCAGCTTAGAACTAGCCCTAAACAATGAGCAGTTCTTC.

Ten or more counts support this clonotype. V and J are TRBV20-1 and TRBJ2-1; TRBD1 is a possible D gene (6 bases). Between the trimmed V and J ends, which lost 5 bases and 3 bases, there was a span of 20 bases. Germline CDR1 is DFQATT and CDR2 is SNEGSKA (reference sequence). CDR3 size: 16 residues. The CDR3 DNA sequence: TGCAGTGCTGCCCCCCAGGGGCCCTTAGGCTACAATGAGCAGTTCTTC. Its protein is CSAAPQGPLGYNEQFF.

V gene TRBV18 combines with J gene TRBJ2-1; D ambiguous. The germline V and J ends were trimmed by 1 base and 6 bases, with 16 bases remaining between them. Looked up from germline, CDR1 is KGHSH and CDR2 is LQKENI. The CDR3 length is 16 residues. DNA of the CDR3: TGTGCCAGCTCACCACTGGACCGGAACACCGTCAATGAGCAGTTCTTC. Translating gives CASSPLDRNTVNEQFF.

The chain combines TRBV6-5 with TRBJ1-2; 10 nucleotides align to TRBD1. The CDR3 spans 16 residues. Trimming took 2 bases from V and 3 from J; bases not matched to a gene: 6. Germline assignment: CDR1 MNHEY and CDR2 SVGAGI. CDR3 region: CASSYIFGTGDYGYTF. In nucleotides, the CDR3 is TGTGCCAGCAGTTACATTTTCGGGACAGGGGACTATGGCTACACCTTC.

This clonotype was detected many times. The rearrangement uses TRBV29-1 and TRBJ2-3; TRBD2 agrees at 9 bases. This CDR3 has 12 amino acids. V trimming: 7 bases; J trimming: 6 bases; junction bases outside the gene matches: 5. The germline V gene has CDR1 SQVTM and CDR2 ANQGSEA. The CDR3 nucleotides read TGCAGCGCCTCTAGCGGGGAGGATACGCAGTATTTT. Protein sequence: CSASSGEDTQYF.

CDR3 nucleotide sequence: TGTGCCAGCAGCCAAACTAGCGGGAGGAAGCAGTTCTTC. This codes for CASSQTSGRKQFF. The chain employs TRBV3-1 and TRBJ2-1; 12 bases match TRBD2. Germline V gene data show CDR1 as LGHDT and CDR2 as YNNKEL (reference sequence). CDR3 length: 13 residues. J gave up 11 bases and V 2 bases, and 1 base lay outside the gene matches.

In its sample, this clonotype was seen a few times. The J gene is TRBJ2-1, the V gene TRBV7-8; perhaps TRBD1 as D (6 bases). Looked up from germline, CDR1 is SGHVS and CDR2 is FQNEAQ. V dropped 5 bases and J dropped 9 bases, with 20 bases sitting between them. The CDR3 covers 15 residues. The DNA of the CDR3 is TGTGCCAGCAGCGAGGTCCAGGGGTTATGGGGTGAGCAGTTCTTC. Its translation is CASSEVQGLWGEQFF. The full variable domain, with the rest looked up from reference TRBV7-8 and TRBJ2-1, is GAGVSQSPRYKVAKRGQDVALRCDPISGHVSLFWYQQALGQGPEFLTYFQNEAQLDKSGLPSDRFFAERPEGSVSTLKIQRTQQEDSAVYLCASSEVQGLWGEQFFGPGTRLTVL.

The V call is TRBV6-5, the J call TRBJ2-1; D is unclear. Trimming shortened V by 0 bases and J by 10 bases, and 10 bases separated the two germline ends. This CDR3 has 13 residues. Germline V gene data show CDR1 as MNHEY and CDR2 as SVGAGI. The CDR3 sequence is CASSYSVVNEQFF. The DNA for the CDR3 is TGTGCCAGCAGTTACTCAGTAGTAAACGAGCAGTTCTTC.

The genes are TRBV4-3 and TRBJ2-1; no reliable D call. The CDR3 runs 12 residues. Trimming took off 1 base at V and 10 bases at J, with 8 bases between the two ends. The V gene's germline CDR1 is LGHNA and CDR2 YSLEER. CDR3 DNA: TGCGCCAGCAGCCAAGCGAAAGGAGAGCAGTTCTTC. Its protein product is CASSQAKGEQFF.

This rearrangement joins TRBV20-1 to TRBJ2-5, with D perhaps TRBD2 (5 bases). V was trimmed by 5 bases and J by 5 bases, leaving 15 bases between them. This CDR3 has 13 residues. Germline loops: CDR1 DFQATT, CDR2 SNEGSKA (reference sequence). The CDR3 DNA reads as TGCAGTGCTGTGGCGCCGTCGGGGGAGACCCAGTACTTC. Protein sequence: CSAVAPSGETQYF.

This chain uses TRBV7-3 with TRBJ1-1; D not resolved. CDR1 SGHTA and CDR2 FQGTGA come from the germline V gene. This CDR3 contains 14 residues. Deletions cut 8 bases from V and 0 bases from J, with 13 bases between. CDR3 region: CASQPTEVNTEAFF. The DNA of the CDR3 is TGTGCCAGCCAACCTACCGAAGTGAACACTGAAGCTTTCTTT.

This clonotype was observed a handful of times. This rearrangement joins TRBV20-1 to TRBJ2-3; 12 bases fit TRBD2. The junction had 4 bases not matched to a gene; V was cut back by 0 bases and J by 3 bases. This CDR3 has 16 residues. Germline V gene sequence: CDR1 DFQATT, CDR2 SNEGSKA (reference sequence). In DNA, the CDR3 is TGCAGTGCTAGAGATCCGCTAGCGGGAGGGACAGATACGCAGTATTTT. Residues: CSARDPLAGGTDTQYF.

The CDR3 coding sequence is TGTGCCACCAGTGACCCGACTAGCGCTGAGGGAAACACCGGGGAGCTGTTTTTT. Encoded protein: CATSDPTSAEGNTGELFF. This chain connects TRBV24-1 to TRBJ2-2; 8 positions match TRBD2. V lost 4 bases to trimming and J lost 2 bases; unmatched junction nucleotides: 11. CDR3 length equals 18 residues. Germline-derived CDR1 and CDR2 are KGHDR and SFDVKD.

V and J are TRBV29-1 and TRBJ2-3, with 7 nucleotides matching TRBD2. Germline V gives CDR1 SQVTM, CDR2 ANQGSEA. The CDR3 contains 16 residues. V dropped 8 bases and J dropped 0; count of bases not matched to a gene: 14. The CDR3 reads CSHPTWERGSTDTQYF. The CDR3, as DNA: TGCAGCCACCCCACTTGGGAGCGGGGTAGCACAGATACGCAGTATTTT.

This clonotype was counted a few times. The chain is built from TRBV20-1 and TRBJ2-7; tentative D call: TRBD1 (5 bases). This CDR3 has 15 residues. The V and J ends lost 5 bases and 3 bases respectively, with 20 bases between them. The germline V gene has CDR1 DFQATT and CDR2 SNEGSKA (reference sequence). CDR3 protein: CSARPVLQGVYEQYF. The CDR3 nucleotides are TGCAGTGCTCGCCCCGTGCTCCAGGGTGTCTACGAGCAGTACTTC.

The chain employs TRBV7-6 and TRBJ2-2; D may match TRBD1 or TRBD2 (5 bases each). The CDR3 has 12 amino acids. V was trimmed by 4 bases and J by 11 bases, leaving 11 bases between them. Germline CDR1 SGHVS, CDR2 FNYEAQ. CDR3 sequence reads: CASSSGPRELFF. CDR3 DNA: TGTGCCAGCAGCTCGGGACCCCGAGAGCTGTTTTTT.

The rearrangement uses TRBV20-1 and TRBJ1-1; 10 bases agree with TRBD1. Germline CDR1 is DFQATT and CDR2 is SNEGSKA (reference sequence). The junction had 8 bases not matched to a gene; V was cut back by 0 bases and J by 10 bases. The CDR3 has 14 amino acids. CDR3 sequence (DNA): TGCAGTGCTAGAGATTCGACAGGGGGCCACGGAGCTTTCTTT. Amino acid sequence: CSARDSTGGHGAFF.

This chain links TRBV9 with TRBJ2-2; D is unresolved. CDR1 is SGDLS, CDR2 YYNGEE, per germline. This CDR3 contains 14 residues. V dropped 3 bases and J dropped 7 bases, with 13 bases sitting between them. CDR3 coding DNA: TGTGCCAGCAGCGCAAGGACGAAGGGCGGGGAGCTGTTTTTT. Translation: CASSARTKGGELFF. Full variable domain (missing parts from reference TRBV9 and TRBJ2-2): DSGVTQTPKHLITATGQRVTLRCSPRSGDLSVYWYQQSLDQGLQFLIQYYNGEERAKGNILERFSAQQFPDLHSELNLSSLELGDSALYFCASSARTKGGELFFGEGSRLTVL.